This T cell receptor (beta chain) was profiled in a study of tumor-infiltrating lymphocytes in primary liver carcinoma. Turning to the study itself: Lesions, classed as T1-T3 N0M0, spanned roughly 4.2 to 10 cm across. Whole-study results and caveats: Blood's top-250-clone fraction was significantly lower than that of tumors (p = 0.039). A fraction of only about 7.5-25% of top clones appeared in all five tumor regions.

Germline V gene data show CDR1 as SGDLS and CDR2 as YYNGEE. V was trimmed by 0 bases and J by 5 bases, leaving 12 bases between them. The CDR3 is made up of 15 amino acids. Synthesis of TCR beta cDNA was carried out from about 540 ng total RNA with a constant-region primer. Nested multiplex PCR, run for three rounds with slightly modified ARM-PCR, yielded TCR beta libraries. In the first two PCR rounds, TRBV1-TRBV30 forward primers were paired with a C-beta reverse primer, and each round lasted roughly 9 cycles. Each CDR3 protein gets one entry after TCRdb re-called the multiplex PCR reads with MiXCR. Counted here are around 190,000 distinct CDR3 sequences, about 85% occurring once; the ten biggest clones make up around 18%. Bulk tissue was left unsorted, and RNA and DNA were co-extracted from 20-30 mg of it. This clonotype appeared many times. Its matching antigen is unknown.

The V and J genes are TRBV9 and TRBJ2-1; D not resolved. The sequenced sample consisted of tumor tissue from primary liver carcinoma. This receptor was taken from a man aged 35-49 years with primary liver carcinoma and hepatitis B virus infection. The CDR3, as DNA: TGTGCCAGCAGCGTAGGCTGGATTACTGACAATGAGCAGTTCTTC. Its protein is CASSVGWITDNEQFF.